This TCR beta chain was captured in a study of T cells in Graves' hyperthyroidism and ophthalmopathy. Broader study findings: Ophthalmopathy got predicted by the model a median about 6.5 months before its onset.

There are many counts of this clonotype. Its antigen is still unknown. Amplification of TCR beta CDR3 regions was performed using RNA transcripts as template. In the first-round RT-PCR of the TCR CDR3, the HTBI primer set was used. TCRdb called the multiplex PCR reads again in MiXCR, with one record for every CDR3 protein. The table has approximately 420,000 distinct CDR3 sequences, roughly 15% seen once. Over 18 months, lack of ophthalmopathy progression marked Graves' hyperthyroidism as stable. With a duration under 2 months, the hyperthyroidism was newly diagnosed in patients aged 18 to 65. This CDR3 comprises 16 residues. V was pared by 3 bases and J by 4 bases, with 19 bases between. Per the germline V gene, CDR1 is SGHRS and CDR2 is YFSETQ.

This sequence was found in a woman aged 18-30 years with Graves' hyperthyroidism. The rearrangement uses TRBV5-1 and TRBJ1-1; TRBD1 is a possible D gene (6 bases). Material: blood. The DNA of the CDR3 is TGCGCCAGCAGCTCCCGGGACAACGATGGGCGCACTGAAGCTTTCTTT. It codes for CASSSRDNDGRTEAFF.